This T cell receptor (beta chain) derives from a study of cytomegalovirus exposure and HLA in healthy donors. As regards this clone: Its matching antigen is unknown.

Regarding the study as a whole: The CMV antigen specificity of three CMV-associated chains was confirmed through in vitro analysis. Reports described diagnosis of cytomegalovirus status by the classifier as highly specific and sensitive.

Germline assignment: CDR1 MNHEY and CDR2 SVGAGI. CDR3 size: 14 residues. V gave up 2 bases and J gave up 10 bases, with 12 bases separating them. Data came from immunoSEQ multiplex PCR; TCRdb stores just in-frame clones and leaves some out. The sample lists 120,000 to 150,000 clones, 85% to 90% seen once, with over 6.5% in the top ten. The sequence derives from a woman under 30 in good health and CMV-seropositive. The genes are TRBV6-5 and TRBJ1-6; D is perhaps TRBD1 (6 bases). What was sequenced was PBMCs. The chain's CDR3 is CASSYGAGVSPLHF. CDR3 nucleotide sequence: TGTGCCAGCAGTTACGGGGCAGGGGTCTCACCCCTCCACTTT.